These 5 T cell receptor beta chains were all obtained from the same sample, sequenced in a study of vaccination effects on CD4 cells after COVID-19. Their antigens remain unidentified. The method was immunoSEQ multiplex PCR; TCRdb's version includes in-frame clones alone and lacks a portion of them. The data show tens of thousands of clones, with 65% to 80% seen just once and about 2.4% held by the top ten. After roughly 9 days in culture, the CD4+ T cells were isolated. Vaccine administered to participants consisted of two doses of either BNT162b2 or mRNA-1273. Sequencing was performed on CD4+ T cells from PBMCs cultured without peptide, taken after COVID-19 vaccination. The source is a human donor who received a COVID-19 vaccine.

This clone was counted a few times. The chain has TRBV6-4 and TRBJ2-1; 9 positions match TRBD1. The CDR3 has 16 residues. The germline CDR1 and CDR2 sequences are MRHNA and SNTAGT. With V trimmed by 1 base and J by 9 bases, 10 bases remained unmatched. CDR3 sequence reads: CASSDWNRGRFGEQFF. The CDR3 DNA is TGTGCCAGCAGTGACTGGAACAGGGGGCGGTTCGGTGAGCAGTTCTTC.

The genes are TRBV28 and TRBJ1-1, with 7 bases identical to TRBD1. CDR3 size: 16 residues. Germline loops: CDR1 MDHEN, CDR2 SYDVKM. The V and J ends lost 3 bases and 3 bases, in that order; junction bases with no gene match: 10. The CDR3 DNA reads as TGTGCCAGCAGTTTGACTACCAGGGGGGATTACACTGAAGCTTTCTTT. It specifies CASSLTTRGDYTEAFF.

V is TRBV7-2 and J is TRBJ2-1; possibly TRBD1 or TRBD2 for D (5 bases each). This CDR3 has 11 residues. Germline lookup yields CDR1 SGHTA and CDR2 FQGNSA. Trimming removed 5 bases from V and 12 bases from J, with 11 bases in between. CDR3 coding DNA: TGTGCCAGCAGCAACCCTGGGACGCAGTTCTTC. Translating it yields CASSNPGTQFF. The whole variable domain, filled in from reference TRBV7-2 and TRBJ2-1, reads GAGVSQSPSNKVTEKGKDVELRCDPISGHTALYWYRQSLGQGLEFLIYFQGNSAPDKSGLPSDRFSAERTGGSVSTLTIQRTQQEDSAVYLCASSNPGTQFFGPGTRLTVL.

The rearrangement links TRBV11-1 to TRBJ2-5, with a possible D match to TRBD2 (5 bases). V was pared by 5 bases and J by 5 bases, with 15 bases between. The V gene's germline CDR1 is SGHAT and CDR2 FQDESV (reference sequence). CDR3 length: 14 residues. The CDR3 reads CASSARYGVETQYF. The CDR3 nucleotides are TGTGCCAGCAGCGCCAGGTACGGGGTTGAGACCCAGTACTTC.

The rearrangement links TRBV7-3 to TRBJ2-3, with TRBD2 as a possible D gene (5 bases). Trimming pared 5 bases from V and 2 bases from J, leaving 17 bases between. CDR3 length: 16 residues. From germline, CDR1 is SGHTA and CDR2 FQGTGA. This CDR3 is CASSPRGTRNTDTQYF. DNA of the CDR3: TGTGCCAGCAGCCCCCGCGGTACTAGGAACACAGATACGCAGTATTTT. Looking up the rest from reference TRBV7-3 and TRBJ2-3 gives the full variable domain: GAGVSQTPSNKVTEKGKYVELRCDPISGHTALYWYRQSLGQGPEFLIYFQGTGAADDSGLPNDRFFAVRPEGSVSTLKIQRTERGDSAVYLCASSPRGTRNTDTQYFGPGTRLTVL.